Sequencing of this TCR beta chain was carried out in a study of cytomegalovirus exposure and HLA in healthy donors. Study-level background: Researchers found that under 90% of under 450 genotyped donors fell within the Caucasian-associated ancestry cluster.

The PCR had 60 Vbeta and 13 Jbeta primers. TCRdb's copy holds only in-frame clones and misses some; the assay was immunoSEQ multiplex PCR. The repertoire consists of around 150,000 clones, with 80% occurring once and the leading ten covering about 4.4%. Trimming removed 5 bases at V and 5 bases at J, with 7 bases between. In germline, CDR1 is MGHDK, CDR2 SYGVNS. The CDR3 covers 11 residues. No CMV serostatus was recorded for this donor. Sequencing input: PBMCs. This clonotype was obtained from a man aged 25-45 years in good health. V is TRBV25-1 and J is TRBJ2-7, with no clear D. The CDR3 sequence: CASSFSDEQYF. The CDR3 nucleotides are TGTGCCAGCAGTTTTTCTGACGAGCAGTACTTC.